This TCR beta chain stems from a study of Tregs in tolerant kidney transplant recipients. The nonmyeloablative bone marrow transplants came from related graft donors, with transient mixed chimerism. To note about this clone: Antigen specificity is unknown.

The germline CDR1 and CDR2 sequences are MNHEY and SVGAGI. The CDR3 totals 16 residues. V was trimmed by 0 bases and J by 0 bases, leaving 11 bases between them. Only in-frame clones appear in the TCRdb table, and some are missing; sequencing was by immunoSEQ multiplex PCR. The data hold roughly 86,000 clones, with more than 85% observed a single time. Study-level points and caveats: The small number of patients limits these findings pending further validation. Biological reproducibility was not directly addressed, but technical replication error appeared minimal. Nucleotide sequences could not be compared across some patients' samples due to primer changes.

The V gene is TRBV6-5, the J gene TRBJ1-1; D may be TRBD1 (5 bases). The sample here was CD4+ T cells from blood (PBMCs), taken 12 months after the transplant. This TCR was sampled from a human patient who received a combined kidney and bone marrow transplant. Some of the T cells might come from the graft donor. In nucleotides, the CDR3 is TGTGCCAGCAGTTACTCGATGGGGCATTTGAACACTGAAGCTTTCTTT. It codes for CASSYSMGHLNTEAFF.